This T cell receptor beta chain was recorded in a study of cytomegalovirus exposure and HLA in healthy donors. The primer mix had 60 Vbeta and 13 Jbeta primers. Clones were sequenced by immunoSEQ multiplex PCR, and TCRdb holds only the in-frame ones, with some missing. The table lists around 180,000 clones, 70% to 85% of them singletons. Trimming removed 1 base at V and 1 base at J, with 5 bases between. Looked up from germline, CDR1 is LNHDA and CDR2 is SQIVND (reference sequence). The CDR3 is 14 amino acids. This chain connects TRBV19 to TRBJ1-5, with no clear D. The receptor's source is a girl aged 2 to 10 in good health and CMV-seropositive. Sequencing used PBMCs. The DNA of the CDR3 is TGTGCCAGTAGTATAGGCCGGAGCAATCAGCCCCAGCATTTT. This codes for CASSIGRSNQPQHF.